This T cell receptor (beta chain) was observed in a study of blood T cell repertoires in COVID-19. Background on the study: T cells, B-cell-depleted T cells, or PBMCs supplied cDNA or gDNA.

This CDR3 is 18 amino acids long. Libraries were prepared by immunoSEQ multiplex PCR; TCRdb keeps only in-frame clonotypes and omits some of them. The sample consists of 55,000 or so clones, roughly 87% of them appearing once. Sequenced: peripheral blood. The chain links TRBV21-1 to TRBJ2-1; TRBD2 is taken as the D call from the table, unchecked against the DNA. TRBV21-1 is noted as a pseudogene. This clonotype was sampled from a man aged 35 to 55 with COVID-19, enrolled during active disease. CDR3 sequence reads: CASSKGGPSGLIYNEQFF. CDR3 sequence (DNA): TGTGCCAGCAGCAAAGGCGGGCCTAGCGGCCTTATCTACAATGAGCAGTTCTTC.